Below are 6 T cell receptor beta chains sequenced from a single sample in a study of blood T cells in healthy people across ages. Together with a sample-barcoded 5' primer, a J-beta primer mix was included in a second PCR lasting roughly 7 to 11 cycles. One entry per CDR3 protein, called by TCRdb with MiXCR from the 5' RACE reads. The sample shows about 1.6 million distinct CDR3 sequences, about 31% of them seen only once. The specimen was blood. The receptor source for this set is a woman in her twenties or thirties in good health.

Concerning this clonotype itself: Since a much larger clone is just one base distant, this may be a read error. V usage is TRBV29-1 and J usage is TRBJ2-3; D perhaps matches TRBD2 (7 bases). CDR1 is SQVTM, CDR2 ANQGSEA, per germline. The ends were cut back, 7 bases at V and 7 bases at J, with 21 bases in the middle. The CDR3 length is 14 residues. The CDR3 protein is CSAWTGGGSHTQYF. CDR3 bases: TGCAGCGCCTGGACTGGCGGGGGCTCACATACGCAGTATTTT.

J is TRBJ2-7 and V is TRBV2, with TRBD1 as a possible D gene (5 bases). CDR1 SNHLY and CDR2 FYNNEI come from the germline V gene. The V end lost 7 bases, the J end lost 2 bases, and 15 bases lay between the germline ends. This CDR3 is 14 amino acids long. The CDR3 DNA is TGTGCCAGCAACGTACAGGACGTAACCTACGAGCAGTACTTC. Its protein product is CASNVQDVTYEQYF.

This chain connects TRBV19 to TRBJ2-1; D gene unclear. In germline, CDR1 is LNHDA, CDR2 SQIVND (reference sequence). The CDR3 runs 17 residues. Trimming took 7 bases from V and 4 from J, leaving 23 bases between them. CDR3 sequence reads: CASTPFKGNLGYNEQFF. The CDR3 DNA reads TGTGCCAGTACTCCCTTCAAAGGGAACTTGGGATACAATGAGCAGTTCTTC.

The chain is built from TRBV29-1 and TRBJ2-5, with 8 nucleotides matching TRBD2. Germline V gives CDR1 SQVTM, CDR2 ANQGSEA. The CDR3 covers 14 residues. The V segment lost 3 bases and the J segment 1 base; nucleotides outside the gene matches: 4. The CDR3 loop reads CSVDAGTSQETQYF. The CDR3 nucleotides read TGCAGCGTTGACGCCGGGACTAGCCAAGAGACCCAGTACTTC.

Note on this clonotype: A single base separates this from a much larger clone, so it may be a read error. The V and J genes are TRBV7-6 and TRBJ2-3; TRBD2 agrees at 9 bases. J gave up 4 bases and V 4 bases, and 6 bases lay outside the gene matches. CDR1 is SGHVS and CDR2 is FNYEAQ in the germline V gene. This CDR3 is built from 15 residues. In DNA form, the CDR3 reads TGTGCCAGCAGCTCAGTAGCGGGAGCGGCAGATACGCAGTATTTT. Protein product: CASSSVAGAADTQYF.

The chain recombines TRBV27 with TRBJ2-7; D is perhaps TRBD2 (6 bases). Deletions cut 5 bases from V and 6 bases from J, with 17 bases between. The CDR3 runs 14 residues. Germline assignment: CDR1 MNHEY and CDR2 SMNVEV (reference sequence). This chain's CDR3 is CASSIIEGGSEQYF. CDR3 nucleotide sequence: TGTGCCAGCAGTATAATAGAGGGAGGCTCCGAGCAGTACTTC.